This TCR beta chain was observed in a study of blood T cell repertoires in COVID-19. Germline values: CDR1 GTSNPN, CDR2 SVGIG (reference sequence). This CDR3 region has 16 residues. V lost 2 bases, J lost 4 bases, and 7 bases stayed unmatched. Libraries were prepared by immunoSEQ multiplex PCR; TCRdb keeps only in-frame clonotypes and omits some of them. This table holds fewer than 110,000 clones, around 88% found once. The TCR originated in a human donor in a cohort sampled during active COVID-19. The chain recombines TRBV30 with TRBJ2-1, with 11 bases aligning to TRBD2. Sequenced: peripheral blood. CDR3 residues: CAWSLAGGPSYNEQFF. CDR3 sequence (DNA): TGTGCCTGGAGTTTAGCGGGAGGGCCCTCATACAATGAGCAGTTCTTC. The full variable domain, its missing parts supplied by reference TRBV30 and TRBJ2-1, is SQTIHQWPATLVQPVGSPLSLECTVEGTSNPNLYWYRQAAGRGLQLLFYSVGIGQISSEVPQNLSASRPQDRQFILSSKKLLLSDSGFYLCAWSLAGGPSYNEQFFGPGTRLTVL.